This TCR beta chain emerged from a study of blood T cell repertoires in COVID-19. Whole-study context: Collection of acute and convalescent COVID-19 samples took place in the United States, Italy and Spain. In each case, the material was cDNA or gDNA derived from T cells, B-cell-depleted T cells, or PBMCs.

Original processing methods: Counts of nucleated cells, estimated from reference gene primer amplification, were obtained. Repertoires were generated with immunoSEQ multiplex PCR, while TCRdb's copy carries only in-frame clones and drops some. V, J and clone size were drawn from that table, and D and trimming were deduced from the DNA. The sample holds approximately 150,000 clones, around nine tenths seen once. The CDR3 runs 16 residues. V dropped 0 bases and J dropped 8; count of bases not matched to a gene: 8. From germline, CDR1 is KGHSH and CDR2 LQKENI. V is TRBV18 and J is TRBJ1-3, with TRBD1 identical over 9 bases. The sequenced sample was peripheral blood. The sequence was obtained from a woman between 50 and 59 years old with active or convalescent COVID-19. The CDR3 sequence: CASSPPNRGLLDTIYF. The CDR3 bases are TGTGCCAGCTCACCACCAAACAGGGGGCTACTGGACACCATATATTTT.